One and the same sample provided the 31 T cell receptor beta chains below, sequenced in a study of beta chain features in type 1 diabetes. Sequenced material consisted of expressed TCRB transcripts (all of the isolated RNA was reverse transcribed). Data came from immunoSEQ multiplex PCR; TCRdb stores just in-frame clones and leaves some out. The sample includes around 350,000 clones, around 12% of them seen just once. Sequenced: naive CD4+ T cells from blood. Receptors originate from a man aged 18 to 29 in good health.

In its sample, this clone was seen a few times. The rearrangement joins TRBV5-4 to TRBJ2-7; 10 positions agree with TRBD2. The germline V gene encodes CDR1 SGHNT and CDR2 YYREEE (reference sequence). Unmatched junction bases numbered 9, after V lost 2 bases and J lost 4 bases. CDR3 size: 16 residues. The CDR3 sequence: CASSLGLAGEAYEQYF. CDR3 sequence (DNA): TGTGCCAGCAGCTTAGGGCTAGCGGGAGAAGCATACGAGCAGTACTTC.

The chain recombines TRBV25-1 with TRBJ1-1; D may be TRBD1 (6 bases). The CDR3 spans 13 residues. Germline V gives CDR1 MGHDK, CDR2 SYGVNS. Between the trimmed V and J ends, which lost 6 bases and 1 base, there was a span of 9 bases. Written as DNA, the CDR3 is TGTGCCAGCAGCGGCAGGGGGAACACTGAAGCTTTCTTT. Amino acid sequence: CASSGRGNTEAFF.

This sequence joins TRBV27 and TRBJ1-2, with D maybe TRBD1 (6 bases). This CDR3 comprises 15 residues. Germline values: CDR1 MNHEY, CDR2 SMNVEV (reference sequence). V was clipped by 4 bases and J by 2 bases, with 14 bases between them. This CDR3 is CASSSPLRGNYGYTF. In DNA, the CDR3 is TGTGCCAGCAGTTCCCCACTCAGGGGAAACTATGGCTACACCTTC.

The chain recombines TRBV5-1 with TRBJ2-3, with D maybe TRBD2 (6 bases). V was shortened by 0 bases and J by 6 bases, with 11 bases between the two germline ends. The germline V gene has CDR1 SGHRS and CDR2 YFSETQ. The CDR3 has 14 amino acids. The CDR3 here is CASSLVAGKDTQYF. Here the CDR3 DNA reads TGCGCCAGCAGCTTGGTGGCGGGAAAGGATACGCAGTATTTT.

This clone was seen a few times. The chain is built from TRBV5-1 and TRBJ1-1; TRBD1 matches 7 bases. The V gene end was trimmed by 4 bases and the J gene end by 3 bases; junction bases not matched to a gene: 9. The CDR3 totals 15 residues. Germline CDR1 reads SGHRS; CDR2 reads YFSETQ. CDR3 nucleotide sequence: TGCGCCAGCAGCCCGGAGGGACAGTCCTACACTGAAGCTTTCTTT. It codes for CASSPEGQSYTEAFF. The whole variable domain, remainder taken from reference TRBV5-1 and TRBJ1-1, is KAGVTQTPRYLIKTRGQQVTLSCSPISGHRSVSWYQQTPGQGLQFLFEYFSETQRNKGNFPGRFSGRQFSNSRSEMNVSTLELGDSALYLCASSPEGQSYTEAFFGQGTRLTVV.

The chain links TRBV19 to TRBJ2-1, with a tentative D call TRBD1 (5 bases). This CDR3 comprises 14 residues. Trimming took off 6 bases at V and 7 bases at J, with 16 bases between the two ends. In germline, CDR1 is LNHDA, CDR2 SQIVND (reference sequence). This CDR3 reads CASSANRGLNEQFF. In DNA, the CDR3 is TGTGCCAGTAGCGCTAATAGGGGCCTGAATGAGCAGTTCTTC.

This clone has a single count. The DNA of the CDR3 is TGTGCCAGCTCACCAACAGGGGGCGGCTCCTACGAGCAGTACTTC. It is translated as CASSPTGGGSYEQYF. The chain joins TRBV18 to TRBJ2-7; 9 nucleotides agree with TRBD1. J gave up 0 bases and V 2 bases, and 2 bases lay outside the gene matches. The length of the CDR3 is 15 residues. In germline, CDR1 is KGHSH, CDR2 LQKENI.

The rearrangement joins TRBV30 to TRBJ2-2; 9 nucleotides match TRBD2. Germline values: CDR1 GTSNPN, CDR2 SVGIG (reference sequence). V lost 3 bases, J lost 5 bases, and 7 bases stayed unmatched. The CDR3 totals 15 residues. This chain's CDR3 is CAWRVAGGGTGELFF. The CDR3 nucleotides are TGTGCCTGGAGAGTGGCGGGAGGGGGAACCGGGGAGCTGTTTTTT.

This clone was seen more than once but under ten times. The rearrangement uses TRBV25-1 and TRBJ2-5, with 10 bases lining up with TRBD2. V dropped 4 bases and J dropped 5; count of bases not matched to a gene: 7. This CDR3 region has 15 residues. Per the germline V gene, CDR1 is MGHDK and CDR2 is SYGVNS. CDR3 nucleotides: TGTGCCAGCAGTGTGTCTAGCGGGAGCTGGGAGACCCAGTACTTC. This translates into CASSVSSGSWETQYF.

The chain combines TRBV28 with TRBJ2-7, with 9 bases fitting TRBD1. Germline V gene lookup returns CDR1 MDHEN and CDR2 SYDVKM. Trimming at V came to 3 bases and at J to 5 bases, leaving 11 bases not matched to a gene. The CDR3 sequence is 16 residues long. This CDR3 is CASSFITGTGFHEQYF. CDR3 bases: TGTGCCAGCAGTTTTATTACCGGGACAGGGTTCCACGAGCAGTACTTC.

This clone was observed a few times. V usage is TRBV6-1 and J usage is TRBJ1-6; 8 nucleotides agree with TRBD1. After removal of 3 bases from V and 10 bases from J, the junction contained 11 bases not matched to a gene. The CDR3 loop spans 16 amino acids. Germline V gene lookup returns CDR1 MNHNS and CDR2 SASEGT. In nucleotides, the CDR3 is TGTGCCAGCAGTGACCCAGACAGGGGTCAAGAGTCACCCCTCCACTTT. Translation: CASSDPDRGQESPLHF.

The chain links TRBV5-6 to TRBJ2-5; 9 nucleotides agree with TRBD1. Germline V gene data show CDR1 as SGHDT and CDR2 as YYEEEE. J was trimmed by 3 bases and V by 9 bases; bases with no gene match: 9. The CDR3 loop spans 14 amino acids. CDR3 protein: CATRRTGEKETQYF. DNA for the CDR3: TGTGCCACCAGAAGGACAGGGGAGAAAGAGACCCAGTACTTC.

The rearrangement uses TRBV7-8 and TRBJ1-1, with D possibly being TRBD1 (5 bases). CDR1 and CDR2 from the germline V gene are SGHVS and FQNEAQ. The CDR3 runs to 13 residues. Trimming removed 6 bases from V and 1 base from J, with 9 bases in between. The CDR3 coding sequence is TGTGCCAGCAGTTCCGACAGGAACACTGAAGCTTTCTTT. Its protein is CASSSDRNTEAFF.

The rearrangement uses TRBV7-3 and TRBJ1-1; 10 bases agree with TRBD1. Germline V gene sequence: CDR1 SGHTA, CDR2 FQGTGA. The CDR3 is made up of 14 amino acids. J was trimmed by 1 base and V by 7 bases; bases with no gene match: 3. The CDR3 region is CASNRDRGNTEAFF. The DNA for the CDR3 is TGTGCCAGCAACCGGGACAGGGGGAACACTGAAGCTTTCTTT.

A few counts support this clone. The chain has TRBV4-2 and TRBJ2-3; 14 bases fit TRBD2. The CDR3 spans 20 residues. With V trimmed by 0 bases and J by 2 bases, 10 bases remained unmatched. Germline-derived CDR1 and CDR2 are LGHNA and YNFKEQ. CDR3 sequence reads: CASSQDFGTSGSHSTDTQYF. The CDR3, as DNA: TGTGCCAGCAGCCAAGACTTCGGGACTAGCGGGAGCCATTCCACAGATACGCAGTATTTT.

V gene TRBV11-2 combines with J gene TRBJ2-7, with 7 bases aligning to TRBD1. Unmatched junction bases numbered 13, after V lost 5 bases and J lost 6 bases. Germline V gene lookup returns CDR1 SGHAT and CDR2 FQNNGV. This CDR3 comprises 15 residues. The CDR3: CASSPETGIRSEQYF. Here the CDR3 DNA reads TGTGCCAGCAGCCCGGAGACAGGGATCCGTTCCGAGCAGTACTTC.

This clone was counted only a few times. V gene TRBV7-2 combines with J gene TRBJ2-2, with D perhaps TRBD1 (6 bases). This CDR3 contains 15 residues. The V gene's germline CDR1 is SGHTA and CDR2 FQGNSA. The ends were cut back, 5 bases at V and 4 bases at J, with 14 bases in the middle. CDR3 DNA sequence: TGTGCCAGCAGCCCCAGGACAGCGATCACCGGGGAGCTGTTTTTT. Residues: CASSPRTAITGELFF.

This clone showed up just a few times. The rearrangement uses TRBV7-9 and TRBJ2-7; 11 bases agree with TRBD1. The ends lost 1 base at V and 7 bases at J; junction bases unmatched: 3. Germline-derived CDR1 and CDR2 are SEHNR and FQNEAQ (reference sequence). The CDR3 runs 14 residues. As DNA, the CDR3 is TGTGCCAGCAGCTTAGGGACAGGGGGCGGGGAGCAGTACTTC. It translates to CASSLGTGGGEQYF.

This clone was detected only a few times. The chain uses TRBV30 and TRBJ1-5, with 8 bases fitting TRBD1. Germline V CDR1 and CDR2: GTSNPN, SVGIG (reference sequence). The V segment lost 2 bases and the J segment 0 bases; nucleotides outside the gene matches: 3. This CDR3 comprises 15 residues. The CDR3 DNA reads TGTGCCTGGAGTTCCAGGGGGCTTAGCAATCAGCCCCAGCATTTT. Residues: CAWSSRGLSNQPQHF.

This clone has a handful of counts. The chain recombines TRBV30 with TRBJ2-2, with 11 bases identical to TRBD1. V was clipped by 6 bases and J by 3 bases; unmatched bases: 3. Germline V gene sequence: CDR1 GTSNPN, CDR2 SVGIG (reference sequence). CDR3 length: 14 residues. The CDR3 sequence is CACGQGAHTGELFF. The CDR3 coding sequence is TGTGCCTGTGGACAGGGGGCTCACACCGGGGAGCTGTTTTTT.

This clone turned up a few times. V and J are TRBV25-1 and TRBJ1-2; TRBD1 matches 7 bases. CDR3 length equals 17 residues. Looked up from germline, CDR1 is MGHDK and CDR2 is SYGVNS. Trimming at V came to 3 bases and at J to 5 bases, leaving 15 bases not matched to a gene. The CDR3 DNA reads TGTGCCAGCAGTGACATTTTAGTTACAGGGGTCCCTTATGGCTACACCTTC. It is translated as CASSDILVTGVPYGYTF.

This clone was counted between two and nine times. CDR3 residues: CASSSGQRTYEQYF. CDR3 sequence (DNA): TGTGCCAGCAGTTCGGGACAGCGAACTTACGAGCAGTACTTC. The J gene is TRBJ2-7, the V gene TRBV28, with 7 bases that match TRBD1. Germline CDR1 MDHEN, CDR2 SYDVKM. With 4 bases clipped from V and 4 bases from J, the junction kept 7 bases outside the gene matches. The CDR3 sequence is 14 residues long.

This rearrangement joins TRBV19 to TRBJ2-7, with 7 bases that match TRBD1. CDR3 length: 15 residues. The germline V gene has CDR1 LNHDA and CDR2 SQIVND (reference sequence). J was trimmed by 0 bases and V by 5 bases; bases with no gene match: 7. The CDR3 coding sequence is TGTGCCAGTAGTTTACGCAGGGGGTCCTCCTACGAGCAGTACTTC. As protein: CASSLRRGSSYEQYF.

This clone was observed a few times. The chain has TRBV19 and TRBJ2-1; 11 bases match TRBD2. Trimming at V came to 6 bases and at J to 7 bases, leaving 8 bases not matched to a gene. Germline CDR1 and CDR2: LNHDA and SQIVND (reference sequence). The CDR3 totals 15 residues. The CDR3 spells CASSPTSGSFNEQFF. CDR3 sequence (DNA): TGTGCCAGTAGCCCTACTAGCGGGAGCTTTAATGAGCAGTTCTTC. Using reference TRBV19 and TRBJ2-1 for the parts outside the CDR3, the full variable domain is DGGITQSPKYLFRKEGQNVTLSCEQNLNHDAMYWYRQDPGQGLRLIYYSQIVNDFQKGDIAEGYSVSREKKESFPLTVTSAQKNPTAFYLCASSPTSGSFNEQFFGPGTRLTVL.

CDR3: CASSPPRTGLAGELFF. CDR3 sequence (DNA): TGTGCCAGCTCACCTCCACGGACAGGGTTAGCCGGGGAGCTGTTTTTT. J is TRBJ2-2 and V is TRBV18, with 8 bases that match TRBD1. The CDR3 covers 16 residues. Germline V gives CDR1 KGHSH, CDR2 LQKENI. V shed 3 bases and J 6 bases; nucleotides not matched to a gene: 9.

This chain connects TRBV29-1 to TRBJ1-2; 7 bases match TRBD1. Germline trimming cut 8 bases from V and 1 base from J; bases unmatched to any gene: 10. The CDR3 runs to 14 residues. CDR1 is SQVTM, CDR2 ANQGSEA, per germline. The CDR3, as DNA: TGCAGCTATACAAGGGACAGCTTTAACTATGGCTACACCTTC. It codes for CSYTRDSFNYGYTF.

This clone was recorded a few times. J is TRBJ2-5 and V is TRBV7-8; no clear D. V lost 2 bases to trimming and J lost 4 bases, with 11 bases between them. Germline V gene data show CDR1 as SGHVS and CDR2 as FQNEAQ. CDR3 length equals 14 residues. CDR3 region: CASSLNLSGETQYF. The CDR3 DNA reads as TGTGCCAGCAGCTTAAACTTGTCGGGAGAGACCCAGTACTTC.

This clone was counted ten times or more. The CDR3 here is CASRQGAGMNTEAFF. The DNA for the CDR3 is TGTGCCAGCAGACAGGGGGCGGGTATGAACACTGAAGCTTTCTTT. The V gene is TRBV7-9, the J gene TRBJ1-1; TRBD1 matches at 9 bases. The V and J ends lost 6 bases and 0 bases, in that order; junction bases with no gene match: 5. There are 15 residues in the CDR3. Germline V gene sequence: CDR1 SEHNR, CDR2 FQNEAQ (reference sequence).

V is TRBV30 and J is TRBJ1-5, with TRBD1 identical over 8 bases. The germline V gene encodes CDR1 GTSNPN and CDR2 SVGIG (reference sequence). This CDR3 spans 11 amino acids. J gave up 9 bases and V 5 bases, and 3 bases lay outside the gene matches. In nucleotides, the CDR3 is TGTGCCTGGGCAGACAGGGGGCCCCAGCATTTT. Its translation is CAWADRGPQHF. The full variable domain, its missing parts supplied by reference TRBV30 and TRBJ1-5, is SQTIHQWPATLVQPVGSPLSLECTVEGTSNPNLYWYRQAAGRGLQLLFYSVGIGQISSEVPQNLSASRPQDRQFILSSKKLLLSDSGFYLCAWADRGPQHFGDGTRLSIL.

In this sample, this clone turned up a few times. CDR3 in DNA: TGTGCCAGCAGGAGAGCGGGAGATGCCTACAATGAGCAGTTCTTC. Its protein is CASRRAGDAYNEQFF. The chain carries TRBV2 and TRBJ2-1; 8 bases map to TRBD2. Germline lookup yields CDR1 SNHLY and CDR2 FYNNEI. With V trimmed by 6 bases and J by 2 bases, 6 bases remained unmatched. This CDR3 has 15 residues.

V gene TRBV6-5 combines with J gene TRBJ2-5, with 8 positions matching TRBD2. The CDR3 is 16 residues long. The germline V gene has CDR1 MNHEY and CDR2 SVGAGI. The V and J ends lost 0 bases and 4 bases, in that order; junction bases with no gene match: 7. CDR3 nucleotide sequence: TGTGCCAGCAGTTACTCGGGTTGGCTAGCGGGAGAGACCCAGTACTTC. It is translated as CASSYSGWLAGETQYF.